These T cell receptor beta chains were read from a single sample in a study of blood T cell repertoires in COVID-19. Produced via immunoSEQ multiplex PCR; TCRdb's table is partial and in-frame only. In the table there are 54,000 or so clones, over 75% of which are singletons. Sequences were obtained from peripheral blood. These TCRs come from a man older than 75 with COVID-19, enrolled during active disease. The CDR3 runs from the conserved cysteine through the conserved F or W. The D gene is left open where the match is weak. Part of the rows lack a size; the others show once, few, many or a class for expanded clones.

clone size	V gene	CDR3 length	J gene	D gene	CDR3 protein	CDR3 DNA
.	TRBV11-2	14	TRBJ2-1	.	CASSLSRTYNEQFF	TGTGCCAGCAGCTTATCTAGAACATACAATGAGCAGTTCTTC
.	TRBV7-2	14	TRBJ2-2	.	CASSPRRETGELFF	TGTGCCAGCAGCCCGCGGAGGGAGACCGGGGAGCTGTTTTTT
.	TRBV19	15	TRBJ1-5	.	CASSRPDIPGQPQHF	TGTGCCAGTAGTAGACCCGACATCCCGGGACAGCCCCAGCATTTT
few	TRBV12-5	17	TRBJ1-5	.	CASGSRWGAYSNQPQHF	TGTGCTAGTGGTTCCCGTTGGGGCGCGTATAGCAATCAGCCCCAGCATTTT
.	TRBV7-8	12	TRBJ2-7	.	CASSLSSYEQYF	TGTGCCAGCAGCCTTAGCTCCTACGAGCAGTACTTC
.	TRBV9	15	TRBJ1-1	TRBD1	CASSMGQSMNTEAFF	TGTGCCAGCAGCATGGGACAGAGCATGAACACTGAAGCTTTCTTT
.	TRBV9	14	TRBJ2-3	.	CASSPRGQADTQYF	TGTGCCAGCAGCCCCCGCGGGCAGGCAGATACGCAGTATTTT
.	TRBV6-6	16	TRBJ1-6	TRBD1	CASSTGTGGSNSPLHF	TGTGCCAGCAGCACCGGGACAGGGGGCTCTAATTCACCCCTCCACTTT
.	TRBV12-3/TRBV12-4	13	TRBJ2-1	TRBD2	CASSFPAGVEQFF	TGTGCCAGCAGTTTCCCAGCGGGGGTAGAGCAGTTCTTC
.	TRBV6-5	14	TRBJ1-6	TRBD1	CASGQGRSNSPLHF	TGTGCCAGCGGACAGGGGAGGTCGAATTCACCCCTCCACTTT
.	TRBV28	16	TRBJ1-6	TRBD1	CASSLSRDSYNSPLHF	TGTGCCAGCAGTTTATCCCGGGACAGCTATAATTCACCCCTCCACTTT
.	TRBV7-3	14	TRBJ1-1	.	CASSAQGEDTEAFF	TGTGCCAGCAGCGCCCAGGGTGAGGACACTGAAGCTTTCTTT
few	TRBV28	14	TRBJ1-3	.	CASHPRGSGNTIYF	TGTGCCAGCCATCCCAGGGGATCTGGAAACACCATATATTTT
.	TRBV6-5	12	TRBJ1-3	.	CASRSSGNTIYF	TGTGCCAGCCGGAGCTCTGGAAACACCATATATTTT
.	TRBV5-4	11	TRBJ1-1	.	CASSSDTEAFF	TGTGCCAGCAGCTCTGACACTGAAGCTTTCTTT
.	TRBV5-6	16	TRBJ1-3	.	CASSLDLRHSGNTIYF	TGTGCCAGCAGCTTGGACCTTCGACACTCTGGAAACACCATATATTTT
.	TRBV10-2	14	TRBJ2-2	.	CASWAAANTGELFF	TGCGCCAGCTGGGCAGCAGCGAACACCGGGGAGCTGTTTTTT
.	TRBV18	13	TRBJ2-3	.	CASIQGSTDTQYF	TGTGCCAGTATACAGGGAAGCACAGATACGCAGTATTTT
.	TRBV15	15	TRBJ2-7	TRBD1	CATSPTGTASYEQYF	TGTGCCACCAGCCCCACCGGGACAGCCTCCTACGAGCAGTACTTC
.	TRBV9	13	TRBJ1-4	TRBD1	CASSLGQAEKLFF	TGTGCCAGCAGCCTCGGACAGGCTGAAAAACTGTTTTTT
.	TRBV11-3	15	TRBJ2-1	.	CASSSGPSSYNEQFF	TGTGCCAGCAGCTCAGGGCCCTCTTCCTACAATGAGCAGTTCTTC
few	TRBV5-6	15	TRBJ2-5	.	CASSLGAWSQETQYF	TGTGCCAGCAGCTTGGGGGCGTGGTCCCAAGAGACCCAGTACTTC
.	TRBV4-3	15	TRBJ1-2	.	CASSQDGTGPRGYTF	TGCGCCAGCAGCCAAGATGGTACAGGGCCAAGAGGCTACACCTTC
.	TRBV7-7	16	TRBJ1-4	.	CASSLPPPATNEKLFF	TGTGCCAGCAGCCTTCCCCCCCCAGCAACTAATGAAAAACTGTTTTTT
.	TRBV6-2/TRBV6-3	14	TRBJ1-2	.	CASSLQGRGGGYTF	TGTGCCAGCAGTCTCCAGGGGCGCGGAGGTGGCTACACCTTC
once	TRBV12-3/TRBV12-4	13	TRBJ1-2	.	CASSRNRVDGYTF	TGTGCCAGCAGCCGGAACAGGGTGGATGGCTACACCTTC
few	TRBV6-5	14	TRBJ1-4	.	CASSQTVTREKLFF	TGTGCCAGCAGTCAGACTGTTACGAGGGAAAAACTGTTTTTT
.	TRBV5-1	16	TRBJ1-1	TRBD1	CASSLRPGQGNTEAFF	TGCGCCAGCAGCTTGAGACCGGGACAGGGGAACACTGAAGCTTTCTTT
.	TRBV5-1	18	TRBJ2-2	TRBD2	CASSSPRERGTNTGELFF	TGCGCCAGCAGCTCGCCTCGGGAGCGGGGTACGAACACCGGGGAGCTGTTTTTT
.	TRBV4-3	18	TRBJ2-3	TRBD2	CASSQGGTSGVSTDTQYF	TGCGCCAGCAGCCAGGGGGGGACTAGCGGGGTTAGCACAGATACGCAGTATTTT
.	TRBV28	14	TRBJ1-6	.	CASSPQAGNSPLHF	TGTGCCAGCAGTCCCCAGGCGGGCAATTCACCCCTCCACTTT
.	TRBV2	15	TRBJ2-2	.	CASSEVTGYTGELFF	TGTGCCAGCAGTGAGGTTACCGGGTACACCGGGGAGCTGTTTTTT
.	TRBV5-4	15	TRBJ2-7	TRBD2	CASSPQAGRSYEQYF	TGTGCCAGCAGCCCTCAAGCGGGGCGCTCCTACGAGCAGTACTTC
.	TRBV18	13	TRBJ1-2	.	CASSTDSNYGYTF	TGTGCCAGCTCAACGGACTCTAACTATGGCTACACCTTC
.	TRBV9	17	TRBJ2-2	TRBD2	CASSQGLAGAGTGELFF	TGTGCCAGCAGCCAAGGACTAGCGGGAGCTGGGACCGGGGAGCTGTTTTTT
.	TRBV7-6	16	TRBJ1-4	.	CASSSDSPGTYEKLFF	TGTGCCAGCAGCTCCGATAGCCCCGGGACATATGAAAAACTGTTTTTT
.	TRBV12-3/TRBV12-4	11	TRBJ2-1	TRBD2	CASSFGTSKFF	TGTGCCAGCAGTTTTGGGACTAGCAAATTCTTC
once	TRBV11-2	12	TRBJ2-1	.	CASSGYMNEQFF	TGTGCCAGCAGCGGTTACATGAATGAGCAGTTCTTC
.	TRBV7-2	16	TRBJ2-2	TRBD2	CASRTGLAGVTGELFF	TGTGCCAGCAGGACCGGACTAGCGGGGGTCACCGGGGAGCTGTTTTTT
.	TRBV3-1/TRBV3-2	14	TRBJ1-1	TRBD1	CASSPGTGYTEAFF	TGTGCCAGCAGCCCTGGGACAGGGTACACTGAAGCTTTCTTT
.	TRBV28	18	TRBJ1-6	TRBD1	CASSALSPGTGDNSPLHF	TGTGCCAGCAGTGCGTTGTCACCCGGGACAGGAGATAATTCACCCCTCCACTTT
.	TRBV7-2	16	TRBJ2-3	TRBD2	CASSSQPSGSADTQYF	TGTGCCAGCAGCTCGCAACCTAGCGGGAGCGCAGATACGCAGTATTTT
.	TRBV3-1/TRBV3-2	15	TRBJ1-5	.	CASSQESGYNQPQHF	TGTGCCAGCAGCCAAGAGTCAGGGTATAACCAGCCCCAGCATTTT
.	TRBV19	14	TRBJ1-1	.	CASRFAAVRTEAFF	TGTGCCAGTAGATTTGCCGCCGTGCGCACTGAAGCTTTCTTT
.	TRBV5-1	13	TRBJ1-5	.	CASSFRGNQPQHF	TGCGCCAGCAGCTTTCGGGGGAATCAGCCCCAGCATTTT
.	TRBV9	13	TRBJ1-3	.	CASSGQGGYTIYF	TGTGCCAGCAGCGGCCAGGGAGGGTACACCATATATTTT
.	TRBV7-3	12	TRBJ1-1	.	CASSTAGNEAFF	TGTGCCAGCAGCACTGCAGGTAATGAAGCTTTCTTT
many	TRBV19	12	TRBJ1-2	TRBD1	CASNRQGYGYTF	TGTGCCAGTAATCGACAGGGCTATGGCTACACCTTC
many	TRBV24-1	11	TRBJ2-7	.	CATSDALEQYF	TGTGCCACCAGTGATGCACTCGAGCAGTACTTC